The 7 T cell receptor beta chains below come from one sample, sequenced in a study of regulatory T cells in long-lasting Graves disease. Combining iRepertoire HTBI primers with Arm-PCR of CDR3 regions, the authors built TCR beta libraries. MiXCR, run by TCRdb on the multiplex PCR reads, gives a single entry per CDR3 protein. The sample yields some 400,000 distinct CDR3 sequences, about 15% seen once. Time point of the sample: newly diagnosed GD, antithyroid drugs for less than 3 months. RNA extracted from PBMCs served as the sequencing template. This sample was shared with a second study, whose subject was T cells in Graves' hyperthyroidism and ophthalmopathy.

The sample consisted of peripheral blood mononuclear cells (PBMCs), taken at new diagnosis, from a patient treated with antithyroid drugs. The receptor source for this set is a woman aged 30 to 39 with Graves disease.

This clonotype was seen at least ten times. The rearrangement links TRBV11-2 to TRBJ2-1; TRBD2 matches 8 bases. The J segment lost 8 bases and the V segment lost 1 base, leaving 10 bases of the junction unmatched. The CDR3 has 16 residues. CDR1 is SGHAT, CDR2 FQNNGV, per germline. CDR3 residues: CASSLALIAGSDEQFF. The CDR3 DNA follows: TGTGCCAGCAGCTTAGCTCTGATAGCGGGGAGTGATGAGCAGTTCTTC.

The CDR3: CACPSIGYGYTF. DNA of the CDR3: TGTGCCTGCCCATCCATTGGGTACGGCTACACCTTC. J is TRBJ1-2 and V is TRBV30; no definite D call. The V gene's germline CDR1 is GTSNPN and CDR2 SVGIG (reference sequence). V was pared by 6 bases and J by 8 bases, with 16 bases between. This CDR3 has 12 amino acids.

This clonotype was seen at least ten times. The J gene is TRBJ1-1, the V gene TRBV20-1, with D unclear. From germline, CDR1 is DFQATT and CDR2 SNEGSKA (reference sequence). The CDR3 has 12 amino acids. V was trimmed by 3 bases and J by 5 bases, leaving 10 bases between them. The CDR3 reads CSASGQRTEAFF. The CDR3 DNA reads as TGCAGTGCTAGTGGGCAACGGACTGAAGCTTTCTTT.

At least ten counts were recorded for this clonotype. The CDR3 DNA reads as TGTGCCAGCCTCTCTAGCGGGAGCGGAACAGATACGCAGTATTTT. It yields the protein CASLSSGSGTDTQYF. This rearrangement joins TRBV3-1 to TRBJ2-3; 10 nucleotides agree with TRBD2. This CDR3 contains 15 residues. With 8 bases clipped from V and 3 bases from J, the junction kept 8 bases outside the gene matches. Germline V gene data show CDR1 as LGHDT and CDR2 as YNNKEL (reference sequence).

V and J are TRBV28 and TRBJ1-5; 8 bases align to TRBD1. Germline CDR1 is MDHEN and CDR2 is SYDVKM. The trim removed 2 bases at V and 6 bases at J, leaving 15 bases unmatched. The CDR3 consists of 18 residues. CDR3 sequence: CASSLHLGPGGASQPQHF. Written as DNA, the CDR3 is TGTGCCAGCAGTTTACATTTGGGCCCAGGGGGCGCGAGTCAGCCCCAGCATTTT.

This clonotype was counted only a few times. This chain links TRBV30 with TRBJ2-3; D is ambiguous. Trimming left V 0 bases short and J 5 bases short, with 6 bases between. CDR3 length: 12 residues. CDR1 is GTSNPN, CDR2 SVGIG, per germline (reference sequence). This CDR3 reads CAWSVLRDTQYF. The CDR3 DNA reads TGTGCCTGGAGTGTATTAAGAGATACGCAGTATTTT.

The V gene is TRBV10-1, the J gene TRBJ2-2; 10 nucleotides agree with TRBD1. The V gene end was trimmed by 5 bases and the J gene end by 1 base; junction bases not matched to a gene: 1. The CDR3 covers 15 residues. Germline V gene sequence: CDR1 WNHNN, CDR2 SYGVQD (reference sequence). The CDR3 nucleotides read TGCGCCAGCAGTTGGGACAGGGGGAACACCGGGGAGCTGTTTTTT. It is translated as CASSWDRGNTGELFF.